This T cell receptor beta chain was captured in a study of cytomegalovirus exposure and HLA in healthy donors. Whole-study results and caveats: A later analysis, which compared TCR beta chains of equal frequency, found the HLA-associated ones more clonally expanded. Judged likely to be a sequencing artifact was a cluster of highly shared sequence variants.

Concerning this clone itself: Its cognate antigen is unknown.

Primers for the PCR totalled 60 Vbeta and 13 Jbeta. The method was immunoSEQ multiplex PCR; TCRdb's version includes in-frame clones alone and lacks a portion of them. This sample has 100,000 to 150,000 clones, with less than 80% found just once. Sample: PBMCs. The receptor's source is a woman aged 45-65 years in good health and CMV-seronegative.

This chain's CDR3 is CASSLAGTGGSYEQYF. CDR3 DNA sequence: TGTGCCAGCAGCTTAGCGGGGACAGGGGGCTCCTACGAGCAGTACTTC. The chain is built from TRBV7-8 and TRBJ2-7, with 11 bases identical to TRBD1. Germline CDR1 and CDR2: SGHVS and FQNEAQ. The CDR3 has 16 amino acids. The J segment lost 0 bases and the V segment lost 0 bases, leaving 1 base of the junction unmatched.